This TCR beta chain comes out of a study of blood T cells in healthy people across ages. Study-level findings and limits: The lack of PBMC sorting stopped any conclusive naive versus antigen-experienced comparison. Diversity estimates drawn from one million T cells were deemed underestimates.

This clonotype was observed many times. The antigen remains unidentified. It was with a sample-barcoded 5' primer and a J-beta primer mix that a second PCR of roughly 6 to 12 cycles was run. The template-switch adaptor was a 5' adaptor with 12 random nucleotides. It tagged each cDNA molecule. TCRdb re-called the 5' RACE reads with MiXCR, one entry per CDR3 protein. The sample holds roughly 700,000 distinct CDR3 sequences, about 32% seen once. From germline, CDR1 is GTSNPN and CDR2 SVGIG (reference sequence). Trimming removed 2 bases at V and 8 bases at J, with 21 bases between. The CDR3 spans 15 residues. Healthy Caucasian individuals from Russia aged 6 to 90 were enrolled as donors.

This receptor was identified in a woman older than 75 in good health. V and J are TRBV30 and TRBJ1-2; TRBD1 is a possible D gene (5 bases). The sample comprised blood. CDR3 nucleotide sequence: TGTGCCTGGAGTAAGGGACTCGCTTACTTAGGGGGCTACACCTTC. Amino acid sequence: CAWSKGLAYLGGYTF.